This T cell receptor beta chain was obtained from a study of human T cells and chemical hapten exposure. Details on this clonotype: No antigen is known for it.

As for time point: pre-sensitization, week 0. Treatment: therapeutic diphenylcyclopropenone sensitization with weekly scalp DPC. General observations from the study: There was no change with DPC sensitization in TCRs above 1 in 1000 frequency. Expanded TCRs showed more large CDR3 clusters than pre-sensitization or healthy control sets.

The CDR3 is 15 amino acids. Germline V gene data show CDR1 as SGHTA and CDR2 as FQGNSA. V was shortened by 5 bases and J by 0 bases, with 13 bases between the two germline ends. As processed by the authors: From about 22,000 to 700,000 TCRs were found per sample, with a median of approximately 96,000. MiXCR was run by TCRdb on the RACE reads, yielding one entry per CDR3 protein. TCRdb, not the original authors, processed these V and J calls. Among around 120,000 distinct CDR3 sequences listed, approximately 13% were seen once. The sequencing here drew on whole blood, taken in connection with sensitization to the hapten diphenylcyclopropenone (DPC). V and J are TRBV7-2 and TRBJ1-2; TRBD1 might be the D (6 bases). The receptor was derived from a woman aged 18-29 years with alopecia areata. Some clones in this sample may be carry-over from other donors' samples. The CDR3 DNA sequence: TGTGCCAGCAGCCCACCTCAGGGGACTAACTATGGCTACACCTTC. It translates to CASSPPQGTNYGYTF.